A single sample is the source of the 20 T cell receptor beta chains below, sequenced in a study of radiotherapy plus CTLA-4 blockade in lung cancer. Generated by immunoSEQ multiplex PCR, the TCRdb table keeps only in-frame clones and is missing some. The sample has roughly 85,000 clones; approximately 86% are singletons. Sequencing used peripheral blood, obtained from a patient treated with radiotherapy plus ipilimumab. The receptors originated from a human donor with non-small cell lung cancer that progressed on radiotherapy plus ipilimumab.

V is TRBV4-1 and J is TRBJ1-5; D is ambiguous. Germline V gives CDR1 MGHRA, CDR2 YSYEKL. V lost 0 bases to trimming and J lost 6 bases, with 0 bases between them. This CDR3 is 11 amino acids long. CDR3 amino acids: CASSQDQPQHF. The CDR3 coding sequence is TGCGCCAGCAGCCAAGATCAGCCCCAGCATTTT.

V and J are TRBV5-4 and TRBJ1-3; D gene uncertain. This CDR3 region has 15 residues. Trimming removed 0 bases from V and 0 bases from J, with 7 bases in between. Germline assignment: CDR1 SGHNT and CDR2 YYREEE (reference sequence). The DNA of the CDR3 is TGTGCCAGCAGCTTGGAGGTAAACTCTGGAAACACCATATATTTT. Translating gives CASSLEVNSGNTIYF.

This chain connects TRBV18 to TRBJ2-7; D gene unclear. The ends were cut back, 0 bases at V and 5 bases at J, with 8 bases in the middle. This CDR3 has 13 amino acids. Germline V gene sequence: CDR1 KGHSH, CDR2 LQKENI. The CDR3 here is CASSPPGIDEQYF. Here the CDR3 DNA reads TGTGCCAGCTCACCACCAGGGATCGACGAGCAGTACTTC.

This sequence joins TRBV5-8 and TRBJ2-5; D is unresolved. The J call is in doubt because the DNA end fits TRBJ2-7 better. Germline V gives CDR1 SGHTS, CDR2 YDEGEE. This CDR3 is built from 16 residues. This chain's CDR3 is CASSLGLIGTLTEQYF. The CDR3 DNA reads TGTGCCAGCAGCTTGGGTTTGATAGGAACCCTTACCGAGCAGTACTTC.

The rearrangement uses TRBV5-4 and TRBJ2-7; possibly TRBD1 for D (7 bases). The length of the CDR3 is 13 residues. The germline gives CDR1 SGHNT, CDR2 YYREEE (reference sequence). The V end lost 4 bases, the J end lost 6 bases, and 14 bases lay between the germline ends. CDR3 amino acids: CASSLDREAEQYF. CDR3 bases: TGTGCCAGCAGCCTCGACAGGGAGGCCGAGCAGTACTTC.

The chain uses TRBV18 and TRBJ2-5; D call uncertain. V dropped 3 bases and J dropped 4 bases, with 9 bases sitting between them. The CDR3 is 13 residues long. Germline V CDR1 and CDR2: KGHSH, LQKENI. This chain's CDR3 is CASSPNSGETQYF. The CDR3 coding sequence is TGTGCCAGCTCACCCAACTCTGGAGAGACCCAGTACTTC.

The chain combines TRBV5-1 with TRBJ2-5; possibly TRBD2 for D (7 bases). This CDR3 comprises 15 residues. From germline, CDR1 is SGHRS and CDR2 YFSETQ. Trimming removed 3 bases at V and 5 bases at J, with 17 bases between. Written as DNA, the CDR3 is TGCGCCAGCAGCTATGGGGGGGGCGCCGAGGAGACCCAGTACTTC. Translated: CASSYGGGAEETQYF.

This rearrangement joins TRBV19 to TRBJ2-1, with TRBD2 matching 12 bases. The CDR3 totals 16 residues. Germline CDR1 LNHDA, CDR2 SQIVND (reference sequence). Unmatched junction bases numbered 8, after V lost 7 bases and J lost 4 bases. CDR3 protein: CASTTLAGGPYNEQFF. CDR3 in DNA: TGTGCCAGTACAACGCTAGCGGGAGGGCCGTACAATGAGCAGTTCTTC.

The rearrangement joins TRBV6-5 to TRBJ1-1; D is undetermined. Trimming cost V 6 bases and J 1 base, with 9 bases left between them. Per the germline V gene, CDR1 is MNHEY and CDR2 is SVGAGI. The CDR3 extends over 13 amino acids. The CDR3 sequence: CASSPRQNTEAFF. The DNA of the CDR3 is TGTGCCAGCAGCCCCCGACAGAACACTGAAGCTTTCTTT.

V is TRBV29-1 and J is TRBJ2-5; 10 bases line up with TRBD1. Trimming removed 1 base from V and 5 bases from J; junction bases left unmatched: 7. Per the germline V gene, CDR1 is SQVTM and CDR2 is ANQGSEA. The length of the CDR3 is 15 residues. CDR3 nucleotides: TGCAGCGTTGAAGGTCCGGGACAGGGGTGGGAGACCCAGTACTTC. As protein: CSVEGPGQGWETQYF. The full variable domain, in which reference TRBV29-1 and TRBJ2-5 provide the parts outside the CDR3, is SAVISQKPSRDICQRGTSLTIQCQVDSQVTMMFWYRQQPGQSLTLIATANQGSEATYESGFVIDKFPISRPNLTFSTLTVSNMSPEDSSIYLCSVEGPGQGWETQYFGPGTRLLVL.

The V call is TRBV5-6, the J call TRBJ2-1; TRBD2 agrees at 11 bases. This CDR3 contains 15 residues. Per germline, CDR1 SGHDT and CDR2 YYEEEE. Trimming cost V 4 bases and J 3 bases; bases outside gene matches: 3. Here the CDR3 DNA reads TGTGCCAGCAGCACGGGACTAGCGGTCTACAATGAGCAGTTCTTC. It encodes CASSTGLAVYNEQFF.

The V and J genes are TRBV18 and TRBJ2-2; the D gene could be TRBD1 or TRBD2 (6 bases each). The V gene lost 6 bases and the J gene lost 3 bases, with 17 bases spanning the gap. Germline-derived CDR1 and CDR2 are KGHSH and LQKENI. CDR3 length equals 16 residues. The CDR3: CASSLVSGADTGELFF. The CDR3 nucleotides read TGTGCCAGCTCCCTCGTGTCGGGGGCGGACACCGGGGAGCTGTTTTTT. The complete variable domain, with remaining parts taken from reference TRBV18 and TRBJ2-2, reads NAGVMQNPRHLVRRRGQEARLRCSPMKGHSHVYWYRQLPEEGLKFMVYLQKENIIDESGMPKERFSAEFPKEGPSILRIQQVVRGDSAAYFCASSLVSGADTGELFFGEGSRLTVL.

The rearrangement joins TRBV4-2 to TRBJ2-3, with D uncertain. Germline CDR1 and CDR2: LGHNA and YNFKEQ. This CDR3 region has 12 residues. V lost 0 bases and J lost 9, with 7 bases in between. The CDR3 loop reads CASSQDEATQYF. CDR3 bases: TGTGCCAGCAGCCAAGATGAGGCAACGCAGTATTTT.

The chain couples TRBV10-3 to TRBJ1-2, with 8 positions matching TRBD1. This CDR3 has 13 amino acids. J gave up 4 bases and V 8 bases, and 6 bases lay outside the gene matches. Germline V CDR1 and CDR2: ENHRY, SYGVKD. CDR3 bases: TGTGCCATCTGGACAGGGAACCTCTATGGCTACACCTTC. Its protein is CAIWTGNLYGYTF.

This clone has just a few counts. The chain uses TRBV4-3 and TRBJ2-6; unclear D gene. V gave up 0 bases and J gave up 1 base, with 4 bases separating them. Germline assignment: CDR1 LGHNA and CDR2 YSLEER. The CDR3 runs to 15 residues. The CDR3 protein is CASSQDFSGANVLTF. DNA of the CDR3: TGCGCCAGCAGCCAAGATTTTTCTGGGGCCAACGTCCTGACTTTC.

The chain carries TRBV12-5 and TRBJ2-2; D might be TRBD1 or TRBD2, each matching 5 bases. Germline values: CDR1 LGHNT, CDR2 FRNRAP. Trimming removed 5 bases from V and 1 base from J, with 8 bases in between. The CDR3 is made up of 14 amino acids. Here the CDR3 reads CASGGTLNTGELFF. Written as DNA, the CDR3 is TGTGCTAGTGGTGGGACCCTGAACACCGGGGAGCTGTTTTTT.

This chain links TRBV11-3 with TRBJ2-1; 11 bases are shared with TRBD1. V lost 3 bases, J lost 9 bases, and 16 bases stayed unmatched. This CDR3 contains 18 residues. Germline V gene data show CDR1 as SGHNT and CDR2 as YENEEA. The DNA for the CDR3 is TGTGCCAGCAGCTTGGGCCCCCTAATCGGGACAGGGGGTAGTGAGCAGTTCTTC. Protein sequence: CASSLGPLIGTGGSEQFF. Using reference TRBV11-3 and TRBJ2-1 for the parts outside the CDR3, the full variable domain is EAGVVQSPRYKIIEKKQPVAFWCNPISGHNTLYWYLQNLGQGPELLIRYENEEAVDDSQLPKDRFSAERLKGVDSTLKIQPAELGDSAVYLCASSLGPLIGTGGSEQFFGPGTRLTVL.

The rearrangement links TRBV2 to TRBJ1-4; possible D gene TRBD1, 6 bases. The CDR3 sequence is 14 residues long. CDR1 and CDR2 from the germline V gene are SNHLY and FYNNEI. V dropped 8 bases and J dropped 4 bases, with 14 bases sitting between them. The CDR3 DNA follows: TGTGCCAGCGGGGCAGGGGACCTTAATGAAAAACTGTTTTTT. The encoded protein is CASGAGDLNEKLFF.

The chain recombines TRBV7-8 with TRBJ2-2; a possible D gene is TRBD2 (5 bases). This CDR3 contains 14 residues. V was shortened by 0 bases and J by 6 bases, with 8 bases between the two germline ends. From germline, CDR1 is SGHVS and CDR2 FQNEAQ. The CDR3 coding sequence is TGTGCCAGCAGCTTAGCGGGAGTCGCCGGGGAGCTGTTTTTT. It yields the protein CASSLAGVAGELFF.

CDR3 in DNA: TGCGCCAGCAGTAGGACAGGGGTCGGGGAGACCCAGTACTTC. Its translation is CASSRTGVGETQYF. This chain connects TRBV4-1 to TRBJ2-5, with 9 bases identical to TRBD1. CDR3 length equals 14 residues. CDR1 is MGHRA, CDR2 YSYEKL, per germline. V lost 6 bases, J lost 5 bases, and 7 bases stayed unmatched.